Here is one T cell receptor beta chain with its context. The target of this receptor is not known. It has no much larger one-base neighbor in the sample; base qualities were not kept. These data come from a study of early stage breast cancer tumors (dated by TCRdb to 2016 to 2017). Some background on the complete study: Of the 15 to 20 invasive breast tumors, more than 9 were found to be estrogen receptor-positive, progesterone receptor-positive and HER2-negative. Of the roughly 12 ER+/PR+/HER2- tumors, eight were classified as invasive ductal carcinomas and four as invasive lobular carcinomas. A read coverage of roughly 10-fold per sample was achieved on average. The samples as a whole yielded roughly 2,700,000 detected templates, corresponding to roughly 1.1 million unique clonotypes. What the work shows at the level of the full study, not this receptor alone: Enriched TCRB sequences shared across patients were found to be mostly commonly generated sequences that were unlikely to play an important role in the tumor microenvironment. Because the cohort was small, analysis by tumor subtype was not possible. Bulk genomic DNA sequencing of unsorted cells missed chain pairing and functional markers such as CD4, CD8 and FOXP3. Greater similarity was observed between blood and normal breast repertoires than between blood and tumor repertoires, and tumor was distinguished from normal in about 90% of the 16 patients when each tissue was compared with blood. Compared with adjacent normal breast tissue, tumors had higher clonality and about 2.5-fold greater T cell density.

Reading from cysteine to phenylalanine, the CDR3 counts 13 amino acids. Here the CDR3 DNA is all that survives: 39 bases in frame from base 1. In the germline V gene, CDR1 corresponds to ENHRY and CDR2 to SYGVKD. V and J are truncated by 4 bases and 5 bases respectively, leaving an intervening sequence of 8 bases. The study profiled bulk TCR beta-chain repertoires in matched peripheral blood, tumor and adjacent normal breast tissue taken from approximately 15 patients with early-stage breast cancer. Before surgery, roughly 4.5-10 mL of whole blood was collected into EDTA tubes and then processed within 2 hours. Peripheral blood mononuclear cells were isolated by Ficoll-Paque centrifugation in SepMate-50 tubes. For storage in liquid nitrogen, PBMCs were cryopreserved as aliquots of roughly 1.8 to 4.5 million cells in around 90% FBS with about 10% DMSO. The Qiagen AllPrep DNA/RNA Mini kit was used to extract genomic DNA.

Each sample was amplified in two independent genomic DNA replicates, using 0.5 to 0.6 ug for blood and around 1.5 ug for tumor or normal breast. TCRB sequencing of genomic DNA was carried out with the ImmunoSeq Intro kit according to the manufacturer's instructions. The multiplex PCR ran for 30 to 40 cycles using proprietary primers and spike-in control sequences for absolute quantification. An 87-bp fragment spanning the CDR3 and flanking V and J genes was sequenced with single-end 150-bp reads. Seven samples, with two replicates for each sample, were multiplexed per lane of an Illumina MiSeq using version 3.0 chemistry. Processing in the source paper ran as follows. The vendor's proprietary pipeline handled the raw data processing, merging both replicates into a single result for each sample. To define clonotypes, the study grouped productive rearrangements that shared the V-gene family, CDR3 amino acid sequence and J-gene segment. Clonality was computed as 1 minus the normalized Shannon entropy (Pielou evenness) of TCRB abundances. T cell density was estimated by dividing total templates by the number of input cells inferred from the DNA input amount. Total repertoire diversity and clonality were estimated with Recon using default parameters. A clonotype was considered tumor-enriched if its abundance in tumor exceeded 0.1% and was at least 32-fold higher than its abundance in normal breast. Imported from immuneACCESS, the table was reduced by TCRdb to in-frame sequences with V and J called. These copies leave out some clones; in studies compared against another copy, an unresolved V gene accounts for under half, and the cause of the remainder is not known. V and J calls and clone size come straight from that table; D and trimming were deduced from the DNA. For this sample the table gives some 28,000 clones, of which 75% to 90% were detected only once. Of the sample, about 13% falls within the top ten clones.

The chain links TRBV10-3 with TRBJ2-2, with the D gene not confidently named. The sequenced sample was blood. The source is a person between 60 and 70 years old with breast cancer. The bases are TGTGCCATCAGTGTCATAGAAACCGGGGAGCTGTTTTTT. Its amino acids are CAISVIETGELFF.